Listed below are T cell receptor beta chains from one sample, sequenced in a study of OX40 agonist ivuxolimab in advanced cancers. The table came from immunoSEQ multiplex PCR; TCRdb's copy has only in-frame clones and leaves some out. The table has under 100,000 clones, approximately 80% seen once. The sequencing here drew on CD4+ or CD8+ T cells sorted from blood, taken in a trial of the OX40 agonist ivuxolimab. All receptors come from an adult with an advanced solid tumor such as melanoma, head and neck, liver or kidney cancer. CDR3s include the opening cysteine and the closing phenylalanine or tryptophan. A D gene is named only where the DNA matches it firmly. Not every row has a clone size; where given, it reads once, few, many or a size class.

size	D	V	J	DNA	CDR3
.	.	TRBV7-2	TRBJ2-7	TGTGCCAGCAGCTCGCGACGGGGTTACGAGCAGTACTTC	CASSSRRGYEQYF
.	.	TRBV5-4	TRBJ2-5	TGTGCCAGCAGTAGTAGTAGCGTGAAAGAGACCCAGTACTTC	CASSSSSVKETQYF
.	TRBD1	TRBV29-1	TRBJ1-2	TGCAGCGTTGGGGAACCGGGACAGACTTATGGCTACACCTTC	CSVGEPGQTYGYTF
.	.	TRBV4-1	TRBJ2-3	TGCGCCAGCAGCCAAAAGAGTTTGGGGGAGAGCACAGATACGCAGTATTTT	CASSQKSLGESTDTQYF
.	.	TRBV9	TRBJ1-6	TGTGCCAGCAGCGTAGCCGGGGATGCGAATTCACCCCTCCACTTT	CASSVAGDANSPLHF
once	.	TRBV7-9	TRBJ2-3	TGTGCCAGCCTATTCTCCCAGTCAAGCACAAATACGCAGTATTTT	CASLFSQSSTNTQYF
many	.	TRBV5-1	TRBJ2-7	TGCGCCAGCAGCTTGGTCGGGGATGGCATCGGCGAGCAGTACTTC	CASSLVGDGIGEQYF
.	.	TRBV7-2	TRBJ2-5	TGTGCCAGCAGCGCGACACGCGAGACCCAGTACTTC	CASSATRETQYF
.	TRBD2	TRBV5-1	TRBJ2-1	TGCGCCAGCAGCTCCACGGGACTAGCGGACAGGCATGAGCAGTTCTTC	CASSSTGLADRHEQFF
.	.	TRBV4-3	TRBJ2-7	TGCGCCAGCAGCCAAGGTCAGGATTCCAAGCAGTACTTC	CASSQGQDSKQYF
.	TRBD2	TRBV5-1	TRBJ2-1	TGCGCCAGCAGCTCGGTCCCCCTAGCGGGAAACAATGAGCAGTTCTTC	CASSSVPLAGNNEQFF
.	TRBD1	TRBV14	TRBJ1-4	TGTGCCAGCAGCCGAGACAGGGTCGAAAAACTGTTTTTT	CASSRDRVEKLFF
.	TRBD1	TRBV5-6	TRBJ1-3	TGTGCCAGCAGCTCGACAGGGGGAACTGGAAACACCATATATTTT	CASSSTGGTGNTIYF
.	TRBD2	TRBV11-2	TRBJ2-1	TGTGCCAGCACCGGGGCTGCGGGAGTGGGTTACAATGAGCAGTTCTTC	CASTGAAGVGYNEQFF
once	TRBD1	TRBV27	TRBJ2-7	TGTGCCAGCAGTTTCGCGGGACAGGTCGTCGGGCAGTACTTC	CASSFAGQVVGQYF
once	.	TRBV5-4	TRBJ2-3	TGTGCCAGCAGCTTGGCCCCCTCGGGAGATACGCAGTATTTT	CASSLAPSGDTQYF